This TCR beta chain derives from a study of OX40 agonist ivuxolimab in advanced cancers. The junction had 6 bases not matched to a gene; V was cut back by 2 bases and J by 2 bases. Germline loops: CDR1 SGHAT, CDR2 FQNNGV. The CDR3 has 16 residues. As regards this clone: Its antigen is not identified.

Data came from immunoSEQ multiplex PCR; TCRdb stores just in-frame clones and leaves some out. The table records tens of thousands of clones, more than 70% of them present only once. Study outcomes and limitations: Among the least clonally expanded were partial responders at 0.1-3.0 mg/kg.

This specimen was CD4+ or CD8+ T cells sorted from blood, taken in a trial of the OX40 agonist ivuxolimab. The V gene is TRBV11-2, the J gene TRBJ1-5; 7 nucleotides line up with TRBD1. This receptor was taken from an adult with an advanced solid tumor such as melanoma, head and neck, liver or kidney cancer. CDR3 region: CASSLNRGRGNQPQHF. In DNA form, the CDR3 reads TGTGCCAGCAGCTTAAACAGGGGAAGGGGCAATCAGCCCCAGCATTTT.